This TCR beta chain appears in the sequencing data of a study of blood T cell repertoires in COVID-19. Looking at the study overall: Sites across the United States, Italy and Spain contributed samples from acute and convalescent COVID-19. T cells, B-cell-depleted T cells, or PBMCs provided the cDNA or gDNA that served as material.

Germline V lookup: CDR1 LNHDA, CDR2 SQIVND (reference sequence). V was clipped by 1 base and J by 2 bases; unmatched bases: 9. The CDR3 is 17 residues long. Original data processing: The assay estimated nucleated cells by amplifying reference gene primers. The repertoire was sequenced with immunoSEQ multiplex PCR; TCRdb's copy has only in-frame clones and lacks some. That table supplies the V and J calls and clone size; D and trimming were determined from the DNA. The table lists 55,000 or so clones, around 83% of them singletons, with 5.9% in the top ten. V is TRBV19 and J is TRBJ2-7, with TRBD2 matching over 9 bases. Sequencing input: peripheral blood. This receptor was taken from a human donor in a cohort sampled during active or convalescent COVID-19. CDR3 region: CASSIVPTSGHPYEQYF. CDR3 coding DNA: TGTGCCAGTAGTATAGTCCCGACTAGCGGCCATCCCTACGAGCAGTACTTC.